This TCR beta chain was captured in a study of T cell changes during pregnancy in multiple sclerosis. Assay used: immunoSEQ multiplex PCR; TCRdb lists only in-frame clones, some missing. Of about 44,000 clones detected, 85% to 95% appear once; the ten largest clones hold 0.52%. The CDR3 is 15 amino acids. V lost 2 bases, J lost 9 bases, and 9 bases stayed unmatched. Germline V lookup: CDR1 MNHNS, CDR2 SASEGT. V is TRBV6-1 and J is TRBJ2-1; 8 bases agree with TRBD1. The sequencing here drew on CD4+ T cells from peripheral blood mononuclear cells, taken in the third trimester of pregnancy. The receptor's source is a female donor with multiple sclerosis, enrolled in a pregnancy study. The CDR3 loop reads CASSELQGASVEQFF. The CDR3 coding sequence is TGTGCCAGCAGTGAACTCCAGGGGGCTTCGGTTGAGCAGTTCTTC.